Listed here are 13 T cell receptor beta chains from one sample, sequenced in a study of pediatric ulcerative colitis. Assay: immunoSEQ multiplex PCR; the TCRdb copy retains only in-frame clones and omits some. The sample yields 18,000 or so clones, roughly 70% seen once. The rectum was sampled with one to two pinch biopsies at colonoscopy. The sequencing sample was made of gut tissue. The receptors shown here come from a boy between 5 and 17 years old with moderate ulcerative colitis.

The V call is TRBV30, the J call TRBJ2-4, with D possibly being TRBD2 (6 bases). Germline V gives CDR1 GTSNPN, CDR2 SVGIG (reference sequence). CDR3 length: 15 residues. Trimming cost V 1 base and J 1 base, with 11 bases left between them. CDR3 sequence reads: CAWSGDLGAKNIQYF. The CDR3 DNA reads TGTGCCTGGAGTGGGGACTTGGGGGCCAAAAACATTCAGTACTTC.

This chain's CDR3 is CAISESGGLGTYEQYF. The CDR3, as DNA: TGTGCCATCAGTGAGTCTGGGGGACTAGGAACCTACGAGCAGTACTTC. This chain uses TRBV10-3 with TRBJ2-7; 8 bases fit TRBD2. V was clipped by 0 bases and J by 2 bases; unmatched bases: 6. Germline CDR1 reads ENHRY; CDR2 reads SYGVKD. The CDR3 loop spans 16 amino acids.

This chain joins TRBV10-3 and TRBJ2-7; TRBD2 might be the D (5 bases). The V gene's germline CDR1 is ENHRY and CDR2 SYGVKD. This CDR3 has 15 residues. V was pared by 0 bases and J by 2 bases, with 11 bases between. This CDR3 is CAISESIPGTYEQYF. DNA of the CDR3: TGTGCCATCAGTGAGTCAATCCCGGGAACCTACGAGCAGTACTTC.

The rearrangement joins TRBV2 to TRBJ2-3; the D is unclear. CDR1 is SNHLY and CDR2 is FYNNEI in the germline V gene. The CDR3 is 13 residues long. V lost 1 base and J 13 bases, leaving 15 bases between the germline ends. CDR3 sequence reads: CASSEVRGQRKYF. The CDR3 DNA reads TGTGCCAGCAGTGAAGTCCGAGGCCAACGCAAGTATTTT.

The chain links TRBV13 to TRBJ1-1; 8 bases match TRBD1. The V segment lost 1 base and the J segment 6 bases; nucleotides outside the gene matches: 10. This CDR3 has 16 amino acids. The germline CDR1 and CDR2 sequences are PRHDT and FYEKMQ (reference sequence). DNA for the CDR3: TGTGCCAGCAGCTTAGCAGGGGGCGCAGATAAGGCTGAAGCTTTCTTT. Translated: CASSLAGGADKAEAFF.

The rearrangement uses TRBV6-6 and TRBJ1-2; tentatively, D is TRBD1 (5 bases). CDR1 is MNHNY, CDR2 SVGAGI, per germline (reference sequence). There are 12 residues in the CDR3. V was pared by 0 bases and J by 6 bases, with 5 bases between. Here the CDR3 reads CASSYSGDGYTF. The CDR3 nucleotides read TGTGCCAGCAGTTACTCGGGGGATGGCTACACCTTC.

The CDR3 loop reads CATSRDLGGYTF. In DNA form, the CDR3 reads TGTGCCACCAGCAGAGATTTGGGAGGCTACACCTTC. The chain joins TRBV15 to TRBJ1-2, with D unresolved. The ends were cut back, 0 bases at V and 8 bases at J, with 7 bases in the middle. This CDR3 is 12 amino acids long. Germline V gene lookup returns CDR1 LNHNV and CDR2 YYDKDF (reference sequence).

The chain combines TRBV5-1 with TRBJ2-7, with 7 bases identical to TRBD1. After removal of 0 bases from V and 3 bases from J, the junction contained 3 bases not matched to a gene. Germline lookup yields CDR1 SGHRS and CDR2 YFSETQ. The CDR3 is made up of 14 amino acids. The CDR3 DNA is TGCGCCAGCAGCTTGGGGGGACAGTACTACGAGCAGTACTTC. It is translated as CASSLGGQYYEQYF.

The rearrangement links TRBV18 to TRBJ2-7; D not resolved. The V end lost 2 bases, the J end lost 2 bases, and 10 bases lay between the germline ends. Germline CDR1 is KGHSH and CDR2 is LQKENI. The CDR3 is 14 amino acids. CDR3 region: CASSPDPLAYEQYF. As DNA, the CDR3 is TGTGCCAGCTCACCAGATCCCCTCGCCTACGAGCAGTACTTC. Full variable domain (rest looked up from reference TRBV18 and TRBJ2-7): NAGVMQNPRHLVRRRGQEARLRCSPMKGHSHVYWYRQLPEEGLKFMVYLQKENIIDESGMPKERFSAEFPKEGPSILRIQQVVRGDSAAYFCASSPDPLAYEQYFGPGTRLTVT.

The chain uses TRBV7-7 and TRBJ2-5, with TRBD1 identical over 8 bases. V dropped 3 bases and J dropped 5; count of bases not matched to a gene: 8. Per germline, CDR1 SSHAT and CDR2 FNYEAQ (reference sequence). The CDR3 consists of 15 residues. Written as DNA, the CDR3 is TGTGCCAGCAGCTTGTTACAGGGGGAGCTGGAGACCCAGTACTTC. This encodes CASSLLQGELETQYF. The entire variable domain, with the rest obtained from reference TRBV7-7 and TRBJ2-5, is as follows: GAGVSQSPRYKVTKRGQDVTLRCDPISSHATLYWYQQALGQGPEFLTYFNYEAQPDKSGLPSDRFSAERPEGSISTLTIQRTEQRDSAMYRCASSLLQGELETQYFGPGTRLLVL.

This rearrangement joins TRBV5-1 to TRBJ2-7, with a possible D match to TRBD1 (6 bases). CDR1 is SGHRS, CDR2 YFSETQ, per germline. Trimming cost V 3 bases and J 3 bases, with 28 bases left between them. CDR3 size: 19 residues. The CDR3 region is CASSSTTWDKRTPNYEQYF. CDR3 DNA: TGCGCCAGCAGCTCCACAACTTGGGACAAAAGGACGCCCAACTACGAGCAGTACTTC.

The chain is built from TRBV10-2 and TRBJ1-3; 7 positions match TRBD1. V lost 10 bases and J lost 0; bases outside the gene matches: 3. CDR3 length: 13 amino acids. CDR1 WSHSY and CDR2 SAAADI come from the germline V gene. CDR3 loop: CATRQGSGNTIYF. The CDR3 DNA is TGCGCCACCCGACAGGGCTCTGGAAACACCATATATTTT.

This clone appeared a single time. V usage is TRBV19 and J usage is TRBJ1-1, with D maybe TRBD1 (6 bases). The CDR3 runs to 15 residues. The germline gives CDR1 LNHDA, CDR2 SQIVND (reference sequence). V shed 10 bases and J shed 1 base, with 19 bases lying between them. CDR3 loop: CATFGGVRSNTEAFF. DNA for the CDR3: TGTGCCACGTTCGGGGGCGTCCGCTCGAACACTGAAGCTTTCTTT.